Listed here are 9 T cell receptor beta chains from one sample, sequenced in a study of T-cell reconstitution after alpha-beta-depleted transplantation in children listed by TCRdb under 2016. The method behind the library was PCR. Data came from an Illumina HiSeq 2500. To normalize quantification of the TCRbeta repertoire, the TCR libraries were built with molecular barcoding that relied on unique molecular identifiers. TCRdb took the public reads, trimmed them with fastp at Q25, ran MiXCR for clone calling and kept in-frame beta chains. All rows with the same CDR3 protein become a single entry with the most common DNA and genes. In all, the sample holds fewer than 550,000 distinct CDR3 sequences, and 15% to 20% of those were seen once. 29% of the sample goes to the ten largest clones. What the treatment or condition label conveys for this sample: allogeneic hematopoietic cell transplantation with graft depleted of TCRalphabeta T cells and CD19 B cells.

Material: PBMCs, mostly from graft donor cells, obtained 360 days after TCRalphabeta/CD19-depleted stem cell transplant. The receptor set was obtained from a boy younger than two who had a stem cell transplant for Wiskott-Aldrich syndrome, so the T cells may come from the graft donor.

The chain is built from TRBV12-3 or TRBV12-4 and TRBJ2-5; a possible D gene is TRBD2 (5 bases). V shed 2 bases and J shed 7 bases, with 8 bases lying between them. The length of the CDR3 is 12 residues. The chain's CDR3 is CASSLFEGTQYF. In nucleotides, the CDR3 is TGTGCCAGCAGTTTATTCGAGGGGACCCAGTACTTC.

This clonotype occurred a few times. The chain recombines TRBV20-1 with TRBJ1-3, with 7 bases identical to TRBD1. J gave up 2 bases and V 3 bases, and 7 bases lay outside the gene matches. Germline V gene sequence: CDR1 DFQATT, CDR2 SNEGSKA (reference sequence). The length of the CDR3 is 15 residues. As DNA, the CDR3 is TGCAGTGCTAGGGACCGGGACAGACCTGGAAACACCATATATTTT. Translation gives CSARDRDRPGNTIYF.

This clonotype has a count of ten or more. The CDR3 sequence: CASTVSGVGTQYF. The CDR3 DNA reads as TGCGCCAGCACAGTATCGGGAGTCGGGACCCAGTACTTC. The chain is built from TRBV5-1 and TRBJ2-5; possible D gene TRBD2, 6 bases. Germline lookup yields CDR1 SGHRS and CDR2 YFSETQ. The CDR3 covers 13 residues. The V and J ends lost 6 bases and 7 bases respectively, with 16 bases between them.

V is TRBV24-1 and J is TRBJ1-2; D possibly corresponds to TRBD1 (5 bases). Germline loops: CDR1 KGHDR, CDR2 SFDVKD. The CDR3 contains 16 residues. V shed 1 base and J shed 4 bases, with 15 bases lying between them. CDR3 bases: TGTGCCACCAGTGATTTAGGGGCAGCCGACTTCTATGGCTACACCTTC. Translating gives CATSDLGAADFYGYTF.

The table lists this clonotype with a few counts. This sequence joins TRBV20-1 and TRBJ2-5; 8 bases are shared with TRBD2. The CDR3 runs to 13 residues. Germline CDR1 is DFQATT and CDR2 is SNEGSKA (reference sequence). Trimming removed 6 bases from V and 6 bases from J; junction bases left unmatched: 9. The CDR3 nucleotides are TGCAGTGCCGACCGGGGACTAGAGAAGACCCAGTACTTC. This sequence encodes CSADRGLEKTQYF.

The chain couples TRBV5-1 to TRBJ2-5, with TRBD2 identical over 11 bases. The CDR3 is made up of 15 amino acids. After removal of 4 bases from V and 2 bases from J, the junction contained 4 bases not matched to a gene. The V gene's germline CDR1 is SGHRS and CDR2 YFSETQ. The CDR3 is CASSLVAGGQETQYF. CDR3 bases: TGCGCCAGCAGCCTGGTAGCGGGAGGGCAAGAGACCCAGTACTTC.

The gene calls are TRBV29-1 and TRBJ2-7; D gene ambiguous. V lost 4 bases and J lost 2, with 15 bases in between. CDR1 is SQVTM and CDR2 is ANQGSEA in the germline V gene. The CDR3 runs 14 residues. The CDR3 sequence is CSVVGSAATYEQYF. In DNA, the CDR3 is TGCAGCGTTGTGGGGTCCGCTGCCACCTACGAGCAGTACTTC.

In regard to this clonotype: The conserved phenylalanine or tryptophan is not found at the CDR3 terminus, so this likely reflects a read error. This chain connects TRBV20-1 to TRBJ2-3; 8 bases align to TRBD2. CDR3 length: 14 amino acids. With 3 bases clipped from V and 3 bases from J, the junction kept 5 bases outside the gene matches. Germline CDR1 and CDR2: DFQATT and SNEGSKA (reference sequence). The CDR3 here is CSARNGRGTDTQYY. For the CDR3, the DNA is TGCAGTGCTAGGAACGGGAGGGGGACAGATACGCAGTATTAT.

A single count supports this clonotype. The genes are TRBV5-1 and TRBJ2-2; D not resolved. The germline CDR1 and CDR2 sequences are SGHRS and YFSETQ. The CDR3 covers 14 residues. Trimming pared 2 bases from V and 6 bases from J, leaving 11 bases between. The CDR3 DNA is TGCGCCAGCAGCTTCGCTCCCCCCTCCGGGGAGCTGTTTTTT. Translated, it gives CASSFAPPSGELFF.